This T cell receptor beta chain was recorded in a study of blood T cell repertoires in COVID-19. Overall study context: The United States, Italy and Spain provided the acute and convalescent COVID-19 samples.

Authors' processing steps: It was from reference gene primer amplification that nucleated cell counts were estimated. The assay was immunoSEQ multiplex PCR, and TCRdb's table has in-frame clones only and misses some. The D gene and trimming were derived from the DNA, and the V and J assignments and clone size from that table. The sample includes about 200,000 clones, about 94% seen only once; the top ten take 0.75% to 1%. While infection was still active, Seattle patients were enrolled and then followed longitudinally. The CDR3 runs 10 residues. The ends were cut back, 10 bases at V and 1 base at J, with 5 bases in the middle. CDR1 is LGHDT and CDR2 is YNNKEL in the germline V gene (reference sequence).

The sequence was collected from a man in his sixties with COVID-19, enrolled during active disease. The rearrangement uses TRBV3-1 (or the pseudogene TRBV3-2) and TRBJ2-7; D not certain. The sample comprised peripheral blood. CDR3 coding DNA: TGTGCCACCTCGTCCTACGAGCAGTACTTC. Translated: CATSSYEQYF.